This T cell receptor (beta chain) was sequenced for a study of T-cell reconstitution after alpha-beta-depleted transplantation in children. Preparing the TCRbeta library involved the use of unique molecular identifiers. MiXCR, applied by TCRdb to the PCR reads, yields one record per CDR3 protein. This repertoire shows some 600,000 distinct CDR3 sequences, 16% found once; its top ten account for over 0.95%. This CDR3 region has 14 residues. CDR1 is SGHRS, CDR2 YFSETQ, per germline. V shed 2 bases and J 9 bases; nucleotides not matched to a gene: 6. The source of this sequence is a human donor who donated a stem cell graft to a child with acute myeloid leukemia. Here the sequenced sample was PBMCs from the stem cell graft donor, taken from the stem cell graft. The V call is TRBV5-1, the J call TRBJ1-1; 11 nucleotides line up with TRBD1. The CDR3 DNA sequence: TGCGCCAGCAGCTTACCAGGGACAGGGGGAAAAGCTTTCTTT. Residues: CASSLPGTGGKAFF. Filled out from reference TRBV5-1 and TRBJ1-1, the complete variable domain reads KAGVTQTPRYLIKTRGQQVTLSCSPISGHRSVSWYQQTPGQGLQFLFEYFSETQRNKGNFPGRFSGRQFSNSRSEMNVSTLELGDSALYLCASSLPGTGGKAFFGQGTRLTVV.